Listed here are 16 T cell receptor beta chains from one sample, sequenced in a study of blood T cell repertoires in COVID-19. Assay used: immunoSEQ multiplex PCR; TCRdb lists only in-frame clones, some missing. Of approximately 120,000 clones listed, approximately 83% are singletons. Sequencing input: peripheral blood. These receptors were obtained from a man in his sixties with acute or convalescent COVID-19.

This chain links TRBV24-1 with TRBJ2-5; 9 positions agree with TRBD2. This CDR3 region has 13 residues. Germline CDR1 and CDR2: KGHDR and SFDVKD. V was clipped by 8 bases and J by 3 bases; unmatched bases: 3. This CDR3 reads CATTASGEETQYF. The CDR3 DNA is TGTGCCACCACGGCTAGCGGGGAAGAGACCCAGTACTTC.

This rearrangement joins TRBV29-1 to TRBJ2-1; TRBD1 matches 11 bases. Losses at the gene ends were 3 bases for V and 4 bases for J; bases not matched to a gene: 2. The CDR3 is made up of 14 amino acids. Germline V gene sequence: CDR1 SQVTM, CDR2 ANQGSEA. The CDR3 region is CSVERDRGYNEQFF. The CDR3 DNA sequence: TGCAGCGTTGAGAGGGACAGGGGGTACAATGAGCAGTTCTTC.

This clone was counted once. The V gene is TRBV2, the J gene TRBJ1-1; TRBD1 matches at 8 bases. Germline V CDR1 and CDR2: SNHLY, FYNNEI. Trimming at V came to 5 bases and at J to 4 bases, leaving 6 bases not matched to a gene. There are 14 residues in the CDR3. The CDR3 loop reads CASSTQGVGTEAFF. The CDR3 coding sequence is TGTGCCAGCAGTACACAGGGGGTGGGCACTGAAGCTTTCTTT. Full variable domain (outside the CDR3, taken from reference TRBV2 and TRBJ1-1): EPEVTQTPSHQVTQMGQEVILRCVPISNHLYFYWYRQILGQKVEFLVSFYNNEISEKSEIFDDQFSVERPDGSNFTLKIRSTKLEDSAMYFCASSTQGVGTEAFFGQGTRLTVV.

The gene calls are TRBV19 and TRBJ1-5; TRBD1 matches at 9 bases. This CDR3 has 15 amino acids. Germline loops: CDR1 LNHDA, CDR2 SQIVND (reference sequence). With 5 bases clipped from V and 4 bases from J, the junction kept 6 bases outside the gene matches. CDR3 sequence reads: CASSVGQGRNQPQHF. For the CDR3, the DNA is TGTGCCAGTAGTGTCGGACAGGGGCGGAATCAGCCCCAGCATTTT.

The chain carries TRBV5-1 and TRBJ2-7, with TRBD1 matching 9 bases. The J segment lost 7 bases and the V segment lost 4 bases, leaving 9 bases of the junction unmatched. Germline loops: CDR1 SGHRS, CDR2 YFSETQ. The CDR3 is made up of 14 amino acids. CDR3 protein: CASSRGQGVGEQYF. In nucleotides, the CDR3 is TGCGCCAGCAGCCGGGGACAGGGAGTGGGAGAGCAGTACTTC.

The gene calls are TRBV18 and TRBJ2-3; no definite D call. The CDR3 extends over 13 amino acids. V was pared by 3 bases and J by 0 bases, with 4 bases between. Germline CDR1 is KGHSH and CDR2 is LQKENI. CDR3 DNA sequence: TGTGCCAGCTCACCTACTAGCACAGATACGCAGTATTTT. This encodes CASSPTSTDTQYF.

V is TRBV19 and J is TRBJ2-6; possible D gene TRBD1, 6 bases. Germline V gene data show CDR1 as LNHDA and CDR2 as SQIVND (reference sequence). The CDR3 sequence is 13 residues long. The ends were cut back, 9 bases at V and 2 bases at J, with 8 bases in the middle. CDR3 protein: CASRGPGANVLTF. CDR3 in DNA: TGTGCCAGCAGGGGCCCTGGGGCCAACGTCCTGACTTTC.

The chain employs TRBV24-1 and TRBJ2-3, with 12 bases that match TRBD2. CDR1 and CDR2 from the germline V gene are KGHDR and SFDVKD. This CDR3 has 17 amino acids. With V trimmed by 7 bases and J by 4 bases, 11 bases remained unmatched. In nucleotides, the CDR3 is TGTGCCACCAGCCAGACTAGCGGGAGTATTGCCGCAGATACGCAGTATTTT. Translation: CATSQTSGSIAADTQYF.

This chain uses TRBV7-7 with TRBJ2-7, with 10 nucleotides matching TRBD2. The CDR3 length is 15 residues. Germline CDR1 and CDR2: SSHAT and FNYEAQ (reference sequence). CDR3 in amino acids: CASRGLAVKSYEQYF. In DNA, the CDR3 is TGTGCTAGCCGTGGACTAGCGGTAAAATCCTACGAGCAGTACTTC.

This chain uses TRBV7-8 with TRBJ1-5; D gene unclear. Between the trimmed V and J ends, which lost 6 bases and 1 base, there was a span of 4 bases. The CDR3 is made up of 12 amino acids. Germline V gives CDR1 SGHVS, CDR2 FQNEAQ. The chain's CDR3 is CASSISNQPQHF. CDR3 sequence (DNA): TGTGCCAGCAGTATCAGCAATCAGCCCCAGCATTTT.

This clone was counted once. V and J are TRBV5-1 and TRBJ1-5; D unresolved. Germline CDR1 and CDR2: SGHRS and YFSETQ. The CDR3 is made up of 13 amino acids. Trimming removed 0 bases from V and 3 bases from J, with 4 bases in between. The CDR3 coding sequence is TGCGCCAGCAGCTTGGACACCAATCAGCCCCAGCATTTT. Its translation is CASSLDTNQPQHF. The full variable domain, completed using reference TRBV5-1 and TRBJ1-5, is KAGVTQTPRYLIKTRGQQVTLSCSPISGHRSVSWYQQTPGQGLQFLFEYFSETQRNKGNFPGRFSGRQFSNSRSEMNVSTLELGDSALYLCASSLDTNQPQHFGDGTRLSIL.

CDR3 DNA: TGCGCCAGCAGCCCGGGACTAGAAGCGGGCGAGCAGTACTTC. Translating it yields CASSPGLEAGEQYF. The V call is TRBV5-1, the J call TRBJ2-7, with 8 bases lining up with TRBD2. Per the germline V gene, CDR1 is SGHRS and CDR2 is YFSETQ. This CDR3 comprises 14 residues. The V gene end was trimmed by 4 bases and the J gene end by 6 bases; junction bases not matched to a gene: 9.

The chain recombines TRBV27 with TRBJ1-3, with TRBD1 identical over 7 bases. J was trimmed by 0 bases and V by 5 bases; bases with no gene match: 10. The CDR3 consists of 17 residues. CDR1 is MNHEY, CDR2 SMNVEV, per germline (reference sequence). CDR3 DNA: TGTGCCAGCAGTCCTATCACAGGGGTCCGCTCTGGAAACACCATATATTTT. The encoded protein is CASSPITGVRSGNTIYF.

This chain uses TRBV12-1 with TRBJ1-5; whether TRBD1, the table's D call, matches the DNA was not checked. TRBV12-1 is labeled a pseudogene. The CDR3 consists of 18 residues. The CDR3 DNA reads TGTGCCAGCAGGCCTTCAACAGGGGGCCTTGGGAGCAATCAGCCCCAGCATTTT. This sequence encodes CASRPSTGGLGSNQPQHF.

This clone was found many times. This chain uses TRBV9 with TRBJ2-3; the match to TRBD2 covers 7 bases. CDR1 is SGDLS and CDR2 is YYNGEE in the germline V gene. This CDR3 contains 15 residues. With 0 bases clipped from V and 0 bases from J, the junction kept 1 base outside the gene matches. The CDR3 DNA follows: TGTGCCAGCAGCGTAGTTAGCGGGAGCACAGATACGCAGTATTTT. Translating gives CASSVVSGSTDTQYF.

The table lists this clone with a count of one. This chain uses TRBV13 with TRBJ2-7; 10 bases are a match to TRBD1. The CDR3 has 15 amino acids. The V gene end was trimmed by 0 bases and the J gene end by 4 bases; junction bases not matched to a gene: 3. CDR1 is PRHDT and CDR2 is FYEKMQ in the germline V gene (reference sequence). The CDR3 here is CASSLGGQGIYEQYF. In nucleotides, the CDR3 is TGTGCCAGCAGCTTAGGGGGACAGGGGATTTACGAGCAGTACTTC.